Below are 20 T cell receptor beta chains sequenced from a single sample in a study of blood T cells in healthy people across ages. A J-beta primer mix and a sample-barcoded 5' primer were used in a second PCR of about 7 to 12 cycles. Via MiXCR, TCRdb re-called the 5' RACE reads, giving one row per CDR3 protein. The profile shows a few hundred thousand distinct CDR3 sequences, approximately 47% of them singletons. The sample comprised blood. Receptors originate from a man between 60 and 75 years old in good health.

The chain combines TRBV12-3 or TRBV12-4 with TRBJ2-3, with D unresolved. V was clipped by 7 bases and J by 11 bases, with 13 bases between them. CDR3 length: 11 amino acids. In DNA form, the CDR3 reads TGTGCCAGCATTGTTTCAGATGTGCAGTATTTT. Amino acids: CASIVSDVQYF.

The V call is TRBV3-1, the J call TRBJ2-7; the D gene is possibly TRBD2 (5 bases). Trimming removed 4 bases from V and 7 bases from J, with 23 bases in between. There are 16 residues in the CDR3. Germline assignment: CDR1 LGHDT and CDR2 YNNKEL (reference sequence). CDR3 nucleotides: TGTGCCAGCAGCCGATCGAGGGTAGCAGCCTACAATGAGCAGTACTTC. As protein: CASSRSRVAAYNEQYF.

This rearrangement joins TRBV3-1 to TRBJ1-1; possible D gene TRBD1, 5 bases. V gave up 0 bases and J gave up 6 bases, with 17 bases separating them. Germline loops: CDR1 LGHDT, CDR2 YNNKEL (reference sequence). The CDR3 covers 16 residues. In nucleotides, the CDR3 is TGTGCCAGCAGCCAAGAGCGTCCGGGACCTCATCCTGAAGCTTTCTTT. Its translation is CASSQERPGPHPEAFF.

V usage is TRBV20-1 and J usage is TRBJ1-1, with 7 bases lining up with TRBD1. This CDR3 region has 16 residues. The germline V gene has CDR1 DFQATT and CDR2 SNEGSKA (reference sequence). The V gene end was trimmed by 5 bases and the J gene end by 0 bases; junction bases not matched to a gene: 12. This CDR3 reads CSAATDREVLNTEAFF. The CDR3 region has the DNA TGCAGTGCTGCGACAGACAGGGAAGTTTTGAACACTGAAGCTTTCTTT.

The table lists this clonotype with many counts. The chain uses TRBV6-5 and TRBJ2-1; the D gene is possibly TRBD2 (5 bases). The CDR3 sequence is 15 residues long. Between the trimmed V and J ends, which lost 8 bases and 7 bases, there was a span of 21 bases. From germline, CDR1 is MNHEY and CDR2 SVGAGI. The CDR3 protein is CASGLRDSPRNEQFF. In nucleotides, the CDR3 is TGTGCCAGCGGGCTCCGGGATAGCCCCCGGAATGAGCAGTTCTTC.

This sequence joins TRBV7-9 and TRBJ1-6; 9 positions match TRBD1. Germline lookup yields CDR1 SEHNR and CDR2 FQNEAQ (reference sequence). The CDR3 runs 15 residues. Trimming cost V 3 bases and J 9 bases; bases outside gene matches: 6. CDR3 coding DNA: TGTGCCAGCAGCTTGTTGGGACAGGGAAGTTCACCCCTCCACTTT. This gives the protein CASSLLGQGSSPLHF.

This clonotype was detected only a few times. V and J are TRBV29-1 and TRBJ1-2, with D tentatively TRBD1 (5 bases). CDR3 length: 12 residues. V was clipped by 6 bases and J by 7 bases, with 15 bases between them. Germline lookup yields CDR1 SQVTM and CDR2 ANQGSEA. As DNA, the CDR3 is TGCAGCGTCGGGACCTCAGGGCCTGGCTACACCTTC. As protein: CSVGTSGPGYTF.

V usage is TRBV9 and J usage is TRBJ2-7, with 10 nucleotides matching TRBD2. This CDR3 spans 14 amino acids. V gave up 3 bases and J gave up 5 bases; unmatched junction bases: 5. Germline V gives CDR1 SGDLS, CDR2 YYNGEE. The CDR3 spells CASSGAGGGNEQYF. CDR3 coding DNA: TGTGCCAGCAGCGGAGCGGGAGGGGGGAACGAGCAGTACTTC.

The chain has TRBV20-1 and TRBJ2-1, with 8 bases that match TRBD2. In germline, CDR1 is DFQATT, CDR2 SNEGSKA (reference sequence). The CDR3 spans 15 residues. The trim removed 3 bases at V and 2 bases at J, leaving 6 bases unmatched. The CDR3 region has the DNA TGCAGTGCTAGGTCCCCGGGGGGGACCTACAATGAGCAGTTCTTC. Translation: CSARSPGGTYNEQFF.

The chain has TRBV7-8 and TRBJ2-7; TRBD1 aligns across 7 bases. The CDR3 extends over 16 amino acids. The V gene's germline CDR1 is SGHVS and CDR2 FQNEAQ. The V segment lost 5 bases and the J segment 7 bases; nucleotides outside the gene matches: 17. CDR3 sequence reads: CASSPRQGSIFYEQYF. The DNA of the CDR3 is TGTGCCAGCAGCCCCCGACAGGGCAGTATCTTCTATGAGCAGTACTTC.

This clonotype was observed a handful of times. The chain carries TRBV20-1 and TRBJ2-1; maybe TRBD2 (5 bases). V lost 0 bases, J lost 4 bases, and 7 bases lay in between. CDR1 and CDR2 (germline): DFQATT, SNEGSKA (reference sequence). The CDR3 covers 13 residues. CDR3 nucleotide sequence: TGCAGTGCTAGAGATCGGGGATACAATGAGCAGTTCTTC. Its translation: CSARDRGYNEQFF.

V and J are TRBV30 and TRBJ2-7; 7 bases match TRBD1. This CDR3 region has 14 residues. Trimming at V came to 8 bases and at J to 3 bases, leaving 13 bases not matched to a gene. Germline V gene sequence: CDR1 GTSNPN, CDR2 SVGIG (reference sequence). The CDR3 bases are TGTGCCGGAAAACAGCCGGGACAGAACTACGAGCAGTACTTC. Protein sequence: CAGKQPGQNYEQYF. The entire variable domain, with the rest obtained from reference TRBV30 and TRBJ2-7, is as follows: SQTIHQWPATLVQPVGSPLSLECTVEGTSNPNLYWYRQAAGRGLQLLFYSVGIGQISSEVPQNLSASRPQDRQFILSSKKLLLSDSGFYLCAGKQPGQNYEQYFGPGTRLTVT.

Comment on this clonotype: The junction and the germline gene differ at one end; a read error may be behind it. The chain combines TRBV5-1 with TRBJ2-3, with D perhaps given as TRBD1 or TRBD2 (7 bases each). The germline V gene encodes CDR1 SGHRS and CDR2 YFSETQ. There are 16 residues in the CDR3. CDR3 sequence reads: CASRTGDLTSTGTQYF. The CDR3 DNA reads as TGCGCCTCTAGGACAGGCGACCTGACTAGCACAGGTACGCAGTATTTT.

This clonotype was seen a handful of times. The chain couples TRBV20-1 to TRBJ2-5, with D unclear. Germline V gene sequence: CDR1 DFQATT, CDR2 SNEGSKA (reference sequence). This CDR3 region has 13 residues. V lost 0 bases to trimming and J lost 4 bases, with 9 bases between them. The CDR3 loop reads CSARDVNRETQYF. Written as DNA, the CDR3 is TGCAGTGCTAGAGATGTCAACAGAGAGACCCAGTACTTC.

This clonotype was seen a handful of times. The chain is built from TRBV7-6 and TRBJ2-3, with D perhaps TRBD1 or TRBD2 (6 bases each). This CDR3 region has 12 residues. Deletions cut 5 bases from V and 10 bases from J, with 13 bases between. CDR1 and CDR2 (germline): SGHVS, FNYEAQ. The CDR3 sequence: CASSPGGRAQYF. The CDR3 DNA is TGTGCCAGCAGCCCCGGGGGCAGGGCGCAGTATTTT.

Turning to this clonotype: Mismatch with germline at one junction end may stem from a read error. The rearrangement links TRBV10-3 to TRBJ1-2; no clear D. CDR1 is ENHRY and CDR2 is SYGVKD in the germline V gene. CDR3 size: 12 residues. This CDR3 reads CAIGFPDYGYTF. The DNA for the CDR3 is TGTGCCATCGGTTTTCCTGACTATGGTTACACCTTC.

This sequence joins TRBV6-5 and TRBJ2-1; tentative D call: TRBD2 (5 bases). This CDR3 contains 15 residues. V shed 6 bases and J shed 0 bases, with 12 bases lying between them. Germline assignment: CDR1 MNHEY and CDR2 SVGAGI. CDR3 region: CASRKSGSSYNEQFF. DNA for the CDR3: TGTGCCAGCAGGAAGAGCGGTAGCTCCTACAATGAGCAGTTCTTC.

This clonotype was observed many times. V gene TRBV28 combines with J gene TRBJ2-3, with 7 bases matching TRBD1. Trimming at V came to 4 bases and at J to 4 bases, leaving 11 bases not matched to a gene. The CDR3 covers 16 residues. Germline CDR1 reads MDHEN; CDR2 reads SYDVKM. CDR3 in DNA: TGTGCCAGCAGTTCTCCCCAGGGGGAAGGGGCAGATACGCAGTATTTT. Protein: CASSSPQGEGADTQYF.

This clonotype occurred a few times. CDR3 sequence reads: CASSLQGAPGYGYTF. The CDR3 DNA follows: TGTGCCAGCAGCTTACAGGGGGCGCCGGGCTATGGCTACACCTTC. The V call is TRBV7-2, the J call TRBJ1-2, with 8 bases identical to TRBD1. Germline loops: CDR1 SGHTA, CDR2 FQGNSA. This CDR3 has 15 residues. V trimming: 2 bases; J trimming: 4 bases; junction bases outside the gene matches: 6.

This clonotype was detected only a few times. J is TRBJ2-1 and V is TRBV10-3; perhaps TRBD2 as D (6 bases). Trimming left V 0 bases short and J 7 bases short, with 13 bases between. This CDR3 spans 15 amino acids. Per germline, CDR1 ENHRY and CDR2 SYGVKD. DNA of the CDR3: TGTGCCATCAGTGAGTCCACTAGCACCCAGAATGAGCAGTTCTTC. Translating it yields CAISESTSTQNEQFF.